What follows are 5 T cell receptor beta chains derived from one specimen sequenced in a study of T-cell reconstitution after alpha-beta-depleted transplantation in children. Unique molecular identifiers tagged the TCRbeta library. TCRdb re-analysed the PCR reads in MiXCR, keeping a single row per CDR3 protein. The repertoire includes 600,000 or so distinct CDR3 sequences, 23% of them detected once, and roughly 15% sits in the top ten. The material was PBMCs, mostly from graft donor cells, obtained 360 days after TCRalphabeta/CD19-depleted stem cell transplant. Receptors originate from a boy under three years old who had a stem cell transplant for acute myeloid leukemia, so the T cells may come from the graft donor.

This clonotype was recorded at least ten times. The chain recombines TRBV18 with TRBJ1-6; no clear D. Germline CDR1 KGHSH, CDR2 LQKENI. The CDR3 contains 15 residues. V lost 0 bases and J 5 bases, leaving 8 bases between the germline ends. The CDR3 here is CASSPPISDNSPLHF. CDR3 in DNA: TGTGCCAGCTCACCACCGATCAGTGATAATTCACCCCTCCACTTT.

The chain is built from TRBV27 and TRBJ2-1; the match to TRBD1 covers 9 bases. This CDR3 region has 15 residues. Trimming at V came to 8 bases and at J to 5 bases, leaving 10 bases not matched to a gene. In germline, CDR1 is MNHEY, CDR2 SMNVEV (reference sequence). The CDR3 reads CASSTGTGFHNEQFF. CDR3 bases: TGTGCCAGCTCAACCGGGACAGGGTTCCACAATGAGCAGTTCTTC.

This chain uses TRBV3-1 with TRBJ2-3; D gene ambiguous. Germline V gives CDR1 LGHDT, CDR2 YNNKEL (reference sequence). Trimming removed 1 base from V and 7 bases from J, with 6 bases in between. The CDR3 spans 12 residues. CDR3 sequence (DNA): TGTGCCAGCAGCCAAGCCGGCTATACGCAGTATTTT. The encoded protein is CASSQAGYTQYF.

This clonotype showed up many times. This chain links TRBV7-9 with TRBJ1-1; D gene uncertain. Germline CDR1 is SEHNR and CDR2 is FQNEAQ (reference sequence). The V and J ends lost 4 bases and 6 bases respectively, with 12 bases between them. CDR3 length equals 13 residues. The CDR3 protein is CASSSQTSAEAFF. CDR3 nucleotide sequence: TGTGCCAGCAGCTCACAGACTTCTGCTGAAGCTTTCTTT.

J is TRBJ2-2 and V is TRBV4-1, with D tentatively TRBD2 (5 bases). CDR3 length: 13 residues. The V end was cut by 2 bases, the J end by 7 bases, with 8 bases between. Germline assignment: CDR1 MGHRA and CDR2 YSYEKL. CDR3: CASSQSEGGELFF. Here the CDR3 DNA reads TGCGCCAGCAGCCAATCAGAGGGCGGGGAGCTGTTTTTT.